The 24 T cell receptor beta chains below come from one sample, sequenced in a study of T cell responses to AZD1222 COVID-19 vaccine. Using immunoSEQ multiplex PCR, the repertoire was profiled, and TCRdb retains in-frame clones only, with some absent. The sample includes fewer than 300,000 clones, approximately 95% of them seen just once. Sequences were derived from peripheral blood, sampled on day 0 of AZD1222 vaccination. Source of these receptors: an adult in good health.

The CDR3 loop is CASRRTSSPLHF. The CDR3 DNA sequence: TGTGCCAGCCGTAGAACTAGTTCACCCCTCCACTTT. The gene calls are TRBV12-3 or TRBV12-4 and TRBJ1-6; no clear D gene. The V end lost 8 bases, the J end lost 9 bases, and 11 bases lay between the germline ends. CDR3 length equals 12 residues.

The chain is built from TRBV21-1 and TRBJ2-7. TRBV21-1 is a documented pseudogene. This CDR3 region has 15 residues. The CDR3 spells CASSKDRGQIYEQYF. The CDR3 nucleotides are TGTGCCAGCAGCAAAGACCGGGGCCAGATCTACGAGCAGTACTTC.

The chain combines TRBV5-5 with TRBJ2-7; D uncertain. Germline assignment: CDR1 SGHKS and CDR2 YYEKEE (reference sequence). The V and J ends lost 1 base and 3 bases respectively, with 11 bases between them. The CDR3 extends over 14 amino acids. DNA of the CDR3: TGTGCCAGCAGCTTGTGGCAGAACGTCTACGAGCAGTACTTC. Encoded protein: CASSLWQNVYEQYF.

CDR3 sequence (DNA): TGTGCCAGCTCACCAAGGACTAGCGGGGCGGGGTACAATGAGCAGTTCTTC. This translates into CASSPRTSGAGYNEQFF. J is TRBJ2-1 and V is TRBV18; 12 bases fit TRBD2. The CDR3 sequence is 17 residues long. Germline CDR1 and CDR2: KGHSH and LQKENI. The V and J ends lost 2 bases and 4 bases, in that order; junction bases with no gene match: 6.

This chain joins TRBV6-5 and TRBJ2-7; 13 bases fit TRBD2. CDR1 and CDR2 from the germline V gene are MNHEY and SVGAGI. The V gene end was trimmed by 5 bases and the J gene end by 5 bases; junction bases not matched to a gene: 6. There are 15 residues in the CDR3. CDR3 bases: TGTGCCAGCAGTCGGACTAGCGGGAGATTGAACGAGCAGTACTTC. This gives the protein CASSRTSGRLNEQYF.

This rearrangement joins TRBV4-2 to TRBJ2-1; 10 nucleotides agree with TRBD2. The CDR3 has 17 amino acids. Per the germline V gene, CDR1 is LGHNA and CDR2 is YNFKEQ. Unmatched junction bases numbered 7, after V lost 1 base and J lost 4 bases. The CDR3 DNA is TGTGCCAGCAGCCAAGGCCGTGAGCGGGGGGGATACAATGAGCAGTTCTTC. Translating gives CASSQGRERGGYNEQFF.

V gene TRBV2 combines with J gene TRBJ2-5; D is ambiguous. The CDR3 consists of 13 residues. The germline CDR1 and CDR2 sequences are SNHLY and FYNNEI. Trimming left V 8 bases short and J 7 bases short, with 17 bases between. The CDR3 region is CASSDAQLGTQYF. The CDR3, as DNA: TGTGCCAGCTCTGACGCCCAGCTGGGGACCCAGTACTTC.

The chain couples TRBV4-1 to TRBJ2-7; 7 bases are shared with TRBD1. CDR3 length: 16 amino acids. The trim removed 4 bases at V and 2 bases at J, leaving 11 bases unmatched. Germline-derived CDR1 and CDR2 are MGHRA and YSYEKL. The CDR3 loop is CASSPYTGASPYEQYF. DNA for the CDR3: TGCGCCAGCAGCCCCTACACAGGGGCCTCCCCCTACGAGCAGTACTTC.

The chain carries TRBV4-2 and TRBJ1-3; D is perhaps TRBD1 (5 bases). V was pared by 0 bases and J by 4 bases, with 16 bases between. Germline loops: CDR1 LGHNA, CDR2 YNFKEQ. CDR3 length equals 17 residues. The CDR3 nucleotides read TGTGCCAGCAGCCAAGAACCTCCGGGGGGGGAAGGAAACACCATATATTTT. It translates to CASSQEPPGGEGNTIYF.

The V call is TRBV4-1, the J call TRBJ2-5; TRBD1 aligns across 7 bases. Unmatched junction bases numbered 10, after V lost 5 bases and J lost 1 base. Germline values: CDR1 MGHRA, CDR2 YSYEKL. This CDR3 has 16 amino acids. This CDR3 reads CASSGHRGRTQETQYF. CDR3 coding DNA: TGCGCCAGCAGCGGGCACAGGGGCCGAACCCAAGAGACCCAGTACTTC.

The chain uses TRBV2 and TRBJ1-5, with D possibly being TRBD1 (5 bases). This CDR3 comprises 14 residues. CDR1 and CDR2 (germline): SNHLY, FYNNEI. V was trimmed by 2 bases and J by 7 bases, leaving 12 bases between them. The CDR3 is CASSEKRDQQPQHF. Written as DNA, the CDR3 is TGTGCCAGCAGTGAAAAGAGGGACCAGCAGCCCCAGCATTTT.

The J gene is TRBJ2-1, the V gene TRBV5-5, with TRBD2 identical over 7 bases. The CDR3 sequence is 16 residues long. Per the germline V gene, CDR1 is SGHKS and CDR2 is YYEKEE (reference sequence). Trimming at V came to 2 bases and at J to 8 bases, leaving 13 bases not matched to a gene. The CDR3 DNA follows: TGTGCCAGCAGCTTCTCTTGGGGACTAACAACCGATGAGCAGTTCTTC. Translating gives CASSFSWGLTTDEQFF.

The V gene is TRBV28, the J gene TRBJ2-7; D remains unclear. The CDR3 has 13 residues. The germline V gene has CDR1 MDHEN and CDR2 SYDVKM. V was clipped by 3 bases and J by 1 base, with 7 bases between them. The chain's CDR3 is CASSLMGSYEQYF. The CDR3, as DNA: TGTGCCAGCAGTTTGATGGGGTCCTACGAGCAGTACTTC.

The chain combines TRBV4-1 with TRBJ2-1; 12 bases fit TRBD2. This CDR3 is built from 16 residues. The V gene's germline CDR1 is MGHRA and CDR2 YSYEKL. Losses at the gene ends were 4 bases for V and 7 bases for J; bases not matched to a gene: 8. This chain's CDR3 is CASSRSSSGGANEQFF. CDR3 DNA sequence: TGCGCCAGCAGCCGGAGCTCTAGCGGGGGGGCGAATGAGCAGTTCTTC.

The chain employs TRBV5-1 and TRBJ1-5; D gene ambiguous. Trimming left V 1 base short and J 1 base short, with 9 bases between. CDR1 and CDR2 (germline): SGHRS, YFSETQ. The CDR3 extends over 15 amino acids. This CDR3 is CASSLSPQSNQPQHF. The CDR3 DNA is TGCGCCAGCAGCTTGAGCCCCCAGAGCAATCAGCCCCAGCATTTT.

V usage is TRBV6-6 and J usage is TRBJ2-2, with 8 bases aligning to TRBD1. Trimming cost V 5 bases and J 1 base; bases outside gene matches: 9. Germline lookup yields CDR1 MNHNY and CDR2 SVGAGI (reference sequence). The CDR3 is made up of 17 amino acids. The CDR3 DNA is TGTGCCAGCAGTCCTTCAACCGGGACAGGGAACACCGGGGAGCTGTTTTTT. It encodes CASSPSTGTGNTGELFF.

This clone was picked up one time. V gene TRBV28 combines with J gene TRBJ1-4, with TRBD1 identical over 10 bases. Germline loops: CDR1 MDHEN, CDR2 SYDVKM. V gave up 0 bases and J gave up 0 bases; unmatched junction bases: 4. The CDR3 spans 18 residues. The CDR3 reads CASSLWTGGSATNEKLFF. The DNA for the CDR3 is TGTGCCAGCAGTTTATGGACAGGGGGCTCAGCAACTAATGAAAAACTGTTTTTT.

The genes are TRBV6-5 and TRBJ2-1; D unresolved. Germline values: CDR1 MNHEY, CDR2 SVGAGI. V was shortened by 0 bases and J by 7 bases, with 7 bases between the two germline ends. The CDR3 is 13 residues long. The CDR3, as DNA: TGTGCCAGCAGTTACTCCCAAGGGAATGAGCAGTTCTTC. Encoded protein: CASSYSQGNEQFF.

The chain's CDR3 is CASSLARGPVTEAFF. The CDR3 DNA reads TGTGCCAGCAGCTTAGCGAGGGGGCCAGTGACTGAAGCTTTCTTT. This chain links TRBV7-9 with TRBJ1-1, with 7 bases lining up with TRBD1. Trimming cost V 0 bases and J 5 bases; bases outside gene matches: 6. The V gene's germline CDR1 is SEHNR and CDR2 FQNEAQ (reference sequence). The CDR3 is made up of 15 amino acids.

This chain connects TRBV15 to TRBJ2-2; unclear D gene. Germline V gene lookup returns CDR1 LNHNV and CDR2 YYDKDF (reference sequence). Trimming took 5 bases from V and 3 from J, leaving 4 bases between them. This CDR3 spans 12 amino acids. The CDR3 DNA sequence: TGTGCCACCAGCGCAGACACCGGGGAGCTGTTTTTT. Protein: CATSADTGELFF.

The CDR3: CASSQGLVLNYGYTF. The DNA for the CDR3 is TGTGCCAGCAGCCAAGGACTGGTTCTTAACTATGGCTACACCTTC. This chain joins TRBV3-1 (or the pseudogene TRBV3-2) and TRBJ1-2; D remains unclear. In germline, CDR1 is LGHDT, CDR2 YNNKEL (reference sequence). There are 15 residues in the CDR3. V gave up 1 base and J gave up 1 base, with 10 bases separating them.

J is TRBJ2-3 and V is TRBV2; TRBD2 aligns across 11 bases. CDR3 length: 18 amino acids. With V trimmed by 8 bases and J by 0 bases, 13 bases remained unmatched. Germline V gene data show CDR1 as SNHLY and CDR2 as FYNNEI. The CDR3 here is CASASWALAGGSTDTQYF. As DNA, the CDR3 is TGTGCCAGCGCCTCTTGGGCGCTAGCGGGGGGAAGCACAGATACGCAGTATTTT.

The V gene is TRBV5-4, the J gene TRBJ1-1; 7 nucleotides line up with TRBD1. After removal of 3 bases from V and 0 bases from J, the junction contained 5 bases not matched to a gene. Germline V CDR1 and CDR2: SGHNT, YYREEE (reference sequence). CDR3 length: 15 amino acids. The CDR3 nucleotides are TGTGCCAGCAGCTCTATACAGGGGATGAACACTGAAGCTTTCTTT. Amino acid sequence: CASSSIQGMNTEAFF.

This clone was seen a single time. The chain has TRBV3-1 (or the pseudogene TRBV3-2) and TRBJ2-1, with unresolved D. Trimming removed 1 base at V and 10 bases at J, with 14 bases between. Germline V lookup: CDR1 LGHDT, CDR2 YNNKEL (reference sequence). The CDR3 sequence is 14 residues long. DNA of the CDR3: TGTGCCAGCAGCCAAGGTGCCCAGGTGAGGGAGCAGTTCTTC. This codes for CASSQGAQVREQFF.